This TCR beta chain was identified in a study of CD8+ T cells in alopecia areata. Following extraction, RNA underwent reverse transcription to cDNA, which served as the sequencing template. The assay was immunoSEQ multiplex PCR, and TCRdb's table has in-frame clones only and misses some. The table records roughly 110,000 clones, around 83% of them present only once. The CDR3 extends over 14 amino acids. CDR1 MNHNY and CDR2 SVGAGI come from the germline V gene (reference sequence). J lost 4 bases, V lost 4 bases, and 3 bases had no gene match. Treatment noted: oral pan-JAK inhibitor, 5-10 mg twice daily.

J is TRBJ2-1 and V is TRBV6-6, with 8 positions matching TRBD2. The sequence came from a human donor with alopecia areata. The source was CD8+ T cells sorted from blood, collected at week 24, from a patient treated with tofacitinib. CDR3 nucleotides: TGTGCCAGCAGTTCCAGCGGGGGTTACAATGAGCAGTTCTTC. Amino acids: CASSSSGGYNEQFF.